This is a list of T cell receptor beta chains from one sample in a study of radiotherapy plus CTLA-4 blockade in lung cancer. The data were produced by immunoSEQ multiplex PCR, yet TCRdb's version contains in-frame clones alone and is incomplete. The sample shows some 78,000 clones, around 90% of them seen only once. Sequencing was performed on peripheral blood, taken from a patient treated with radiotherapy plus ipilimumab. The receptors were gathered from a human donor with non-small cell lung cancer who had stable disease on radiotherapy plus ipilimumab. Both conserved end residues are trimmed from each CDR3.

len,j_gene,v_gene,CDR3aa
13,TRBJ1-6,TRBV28,ASSSLQGSNSPLH
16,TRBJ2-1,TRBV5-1,ASSPRGAGGAAYNEQF
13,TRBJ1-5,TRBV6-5,ASRRTEDSNQPQH
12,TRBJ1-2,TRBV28,ASSRTVGVYGYT
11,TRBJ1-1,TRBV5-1,ASSLVPGTEAF
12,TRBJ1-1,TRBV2,ASSEALQATEAF
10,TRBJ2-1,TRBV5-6,ASSLAAGEQF
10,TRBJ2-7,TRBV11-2,ASSRSAYEQY
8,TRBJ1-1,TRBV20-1,SARNSEAF
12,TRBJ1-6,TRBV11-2,ASSLGTGPPPLH
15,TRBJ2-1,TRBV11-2,ASSLSVQQRGDNEQF
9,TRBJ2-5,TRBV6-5,ASSYRETQY
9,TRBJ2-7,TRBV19,ASSQGYEQY
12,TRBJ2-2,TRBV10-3,AISESTDTGELF
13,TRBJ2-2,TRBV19,ASSKLAANTGELF
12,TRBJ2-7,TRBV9,ASSVEAEGDEQY
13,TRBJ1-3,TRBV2,ASSEFTRRGNTIY
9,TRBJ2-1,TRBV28,ASSSYNEQF
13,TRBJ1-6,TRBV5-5,ASSLLQGSNSPLH
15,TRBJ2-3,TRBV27,ASRSQTSGRKSDTQY
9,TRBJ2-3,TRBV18,ASSPADTQY
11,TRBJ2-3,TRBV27,ASSPPGGPTQY
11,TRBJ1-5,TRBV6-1,ASSVKGAQPQH
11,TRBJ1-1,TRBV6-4,ASSVEANTEAF
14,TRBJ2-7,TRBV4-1,ASSQERGLAAGFQY
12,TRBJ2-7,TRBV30,AWTRGGSSYEQY
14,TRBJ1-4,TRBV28,ASSLIGTGENEKLF
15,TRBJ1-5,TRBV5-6,ASSLALTGEGNQPQH
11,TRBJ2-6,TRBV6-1,AITSPGANVLT
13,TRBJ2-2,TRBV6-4,ASSDGTGGAGELF
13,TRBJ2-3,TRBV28,ASSAGRRGTDTQY
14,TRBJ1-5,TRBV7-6,ASSLGTGGGNQPQH
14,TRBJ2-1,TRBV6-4,ASSSHSGRYYNEQF
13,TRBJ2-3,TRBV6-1,ASSGDRGIADTQY
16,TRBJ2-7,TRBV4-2,ASSARTSGGATSYEQY
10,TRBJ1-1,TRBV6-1,ASSDYPGEAF
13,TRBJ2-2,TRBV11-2,ASSLRGANTGELF
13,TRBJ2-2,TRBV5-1,ASSGGSGRSGELF
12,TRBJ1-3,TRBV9,ASSVIASGNTIY
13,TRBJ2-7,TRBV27,ASSRGTGVSYEQY
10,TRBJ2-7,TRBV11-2,ASSSGAYEQY